This T cell receptor (beta chain) originates from a study of control samples from healthy donors and cancer patients. Data came from immunoSEQ multiplex PCR; TCRdb stores just in-frame clones and leaves some out. Of around 170,000 clones listed, 80% to 90% are singletons. V was cut by 3 bases and J by 3 bases, with 11 bases left in between. The CDR3 is made up of 14 amino acids. Germline V CDR1 and CDR2: MNHEY, SMNVEV (reference sequence). The clonotype comes from a woman aged 25-40 years in good health. The chain couples TRBV27 to TRBJ1-1; D remains unclear. The sequenced sample consisted of blood. As DNA, the CDR3 is TGTGCCAGCAGTTTCGGGGAAGCACACACTGAAGCTTTCTTT. This sequence encodes CASSFGEAHTEAFF.